These 21 T cell receptor beta chains were sequenced from one sample in a study of CD8 T cells in Susac syndrome. With random hexamers, reverse transcription was performed on about 0.5 to 1 ug of RNA. Each CDR3 protein is one row after TCRdb ran MiXCR on the immunoSEQ multiplex PCR reads. The data show roughly 150,000 distinct CDR3 sequences, 95% seen once. The specimen was CD8+ T cells from PBMCs. The receptors stem from a human donor with multiple sclerosis.

V and J are TRBV5-1 and TRBJ2-3; TRBD2 agrees at 8 bases. The CDR3 length is 17 residues. The germline V gene encodes CDR1 SGHRS and CDR2 YFSETQ. V dropped 4 bases and J dropped 0; count of bases not matched to a gene: 10. CDR3 sequence reads: CASSVGSGGPSTDTQYF. CDR3 DNA sequence: TGCGCCAGCAGCGTAGGCAGCGGGGGACCAAGCACAGATACGCAGTATTTT.

The chain carries TRBV29-1 and TRBJ2-5; D uncertain. There are 12 residues in the CDR3. Germline V gene sequence: CDR1 SQVTM, CDR2 ANQGSEA. V was pared by 4 bases and J by 7 bases, with 13 bases between. CDR3 region: CSVVATGWTQYF. The CDR3 DNA is TGCAGCGTTGTAGCCACCGGGTGGACCCAGTACTTC.

The chain joins TRBV3-1 to TRBJ1-1; D not resolved. This CDR3 has 14 residues. The V end was cut by 5 bases, the J end by 1 base, with 11 bases between. Looked up from germline, CDR1 is LGHDT and CDR2 is YNNKEL (reference sequence). The CDR3 loop reads CASSEKTENTEAFF. The CDR3 coding sequence is TGTGCCAGCAGCGAAAAAACAGAGAACACTGAAGCTTTCTTT.

V usage is TRBV29-1 and J usage is TRBJ2-5; 12 bases are shared with TRBD1. Trimming cost V 5 bases and J 3 bases; bases outside gene matches: 13. Germline CDR1 reads SQVTM; CDR2 reads ANQGSEA. CDR3 length: 17 amino acids. This CDR3 is CSVSRGTGGPREETQYF. The CDR3 coding sequence is TGCAGCGTTTCTAGGGGGACAGGGGGCCCAAGGGAAGAGACCCAGTACTTC.

The chain recombines TRBV7-9 with TRBJ2-5; the D is unclear. The V gene's germline CDR1 is SEHNR and CDR2 FQNEAQ (reference sequence). The CDR3 runs 14 residues. Deletions cut 1 base from V and 5 bases from J, with 11 bases between. The CDR3 region has the DNA TGTGCCAGCAGCTTAGAGGACCGATGGGAGACCCAGTACTTC. Protein product: CASSLEDRWETQYF.

The DNA of the CDR3 is TGTGCCAGCAGTTACCGGGGGGCGAGAGAGCAGTACTTC. Its translation is CASSYRGAREQYF. J is TRBJ2-7 and V is TRBV6-5, with a possible D match to TRBD2 (7 bases). CDR3 length: 13 amino acids. Germline CDR1 is MNHEY and CDR2 is SVGAGI. The germline V and J ends were trimmed by 2 bases and 7 bases, with 12 bases remaining between them.

The chain links TRBV7-9 to TRBJ2-7; D remains ambiguous. V was clipped by 2 bases and J by 2 bases, with 13 bases between them. Germline CDR1 SEHNR, CDR2 FQNEAQ (reference sequence). The CDR3 covers 15 residues. The DNA for the CDR3 is TGTGCCAGCAGCTTATATGGAGAATGGCCCTACGAGCAGTACTTC. The encoded protein is CASSLYGEWPYEQYF.

Only one count was recorded for this clonotype. This chain uses TRBV20-1 with TRBJ1-5; 12 positions agree with TRBD1. The CDR3 is 15 residues long. V was clipped by 3 bases and J by 6 bases; unmatched bases: 6. Germline V gene sequence: CDR1 DFQATT, CDR2 SNEGSKA (reference sequence). The DNA of the CDR3 is TGCAGTGCTAGGAAGGGACAGGGGGCCGGTCAGCCCCAGCATTTT. Amino acid sequence: CSARKGQGAGQPQHF.

The chain is built from TRBV7-9 and TRBJ2-7, with D perhaps TRBD1 (5 bases). Germline CDR1 and CDR2: SEHNR and FQNEAQ (reference sequence). The V and J ends lost 5 bases and 2 bases respectively, with 13 bases between them. This CDR3 region has 14 residues. DNA for the CDR3: TGTGCCAGCAGCGAAGGACACCCGACCTACGAGCAGTACTTC. Encoded protein: CASSEGHPTYEQYF. Filled out from reference TRBV7-9 and TRBJ2-7, the complete variable domain reads DTGVSQNPRHKITKRGQNVTFRCDPISEHNRLYWYRQTLGQGPEFLTYFQNEAQLEKSRLLSDRFSAERPKGSFSTLEIQRTEQGDSAMYLCASSEGHPTYEQYFGPGTRLTVT.

The chain combines TRBV5-1 with TRBJ2-1; TRBD1 agrees at 9 bases. The trim removed 4 bases at V and 0 bases at J, leaving 2 bases unmatched. The CDR3 length is 15 residues. The germline V gene has CDR1 SGHRS and CDR2 YFSETQ. The CDR3 DNA sequence: TGCGCCAGCAGCCAGACAGGGGGCTCCTACAATGAGCAGTTCTTC. Translation gives CASSQTGGSYNEQFF.

The genes are TRBV25-1 and TRBJ1-1, with a tentative D call TRBD1 (6 bases). The CDR3 has 14 amino acids. From germline, CDR1 is MGHDK and CDR2 SYGVNS. Trimming pared 6 bases from V and 4 bases from J, leaving 15 bases between. CDR3: CASRRVGGPTEAFF. The CDR3 coding sequence is TGTGCCAGCAGGAGGGTCGGGGGGCCCACTGAAGCTTTCTTT.

This sequence joins TRBV12-3 or TRBV12-4 and TRBJ2-5; D gene ambiguous. The CDR3 has 14 residues. The V end was cut by 2 bases, the J end by 1 base, with 8 bases between. CDR3 sequence (DNA): TGTGCCAGCAGTTTAATCGGATCCCAAGAGACCCAGTACTTC. It specifies CASSLIGSQETQYF.

The chain recombines TRBV7-9 with TRBJ2-3, with a weak D call TRBD2 (6 bases). The CDR3 is 16 amino acids. The V gene's germline CDR1 is SEHNR and CDR2 FQNEAQ (reference sequence). The V gene lost 5 bases and the J gene lost 0 bases, with 15 bases spanning the gap. CDR3 sequence (DNA): TGTGCCAGCAGCGCCAATACCGGGGGTAGCACAGATACGCAGTATTTT. Translating gives CASSANTGGSTDTQYF.

This chain joins TRBV27 and TRBJ2-7; no firm D call. CDR1 is MNHEY and CDR2 is SMNVEV in the germline V gene (reference sequence). The V and J ends lost 4 bases and 1 base respectively, with 8 bases between them. The CDR3 is 13 amino acids. CDR3 coding DNA: TGTGCCAGCAGTTCCTACGAATCCTACGAGCAGTACTTC. Its translation: CASSSYESYEQYF.

The chain is built from TRBV29-1 and TRBJ1-2; the D gene is possibly TRBD1 (6 bases). The CDR3 contains 12 residues. The V end was cut by 8 bases, the J end by 8 bases, with 18 bases between. Looked up from germline, CDR1 is SQVTM and CDR2 is ANQGSEA. CDR3 sequence (DNA): TGCAGCACCCCCGACGGGGGGCAGGGCTACACCTTC. This sequence encodes CSTPDGGQGYTF.

This clonotype was detected only once. The J gene is TRBJ1-4, the V gene TRBV4-1; D remains unclear. The CDR3 has 13 residues. CDR1 is MGHRA and CDR2 is YSYEKL in the germline V gene. The V end was cut by 5 bases, the J end by 8 bases, with 12 bases between. CDR3 in DNA: TGCGCCAGCAGCACCCACAGCGACGAAAAACTGTTTTTT. Protein sequence: CASSTHSDEKLFF.

This clonotype was recorded a few times. V and J are TRBV29-1 and TRBJ1-4; no clear D. Germline CDR1 SQVTM, CDR2 ANQGSEA. The germline V and J ends were trimmed by 6 bases and 7 bases, with 12 bases remaining between them. This CDR3 has 12 amino acids. CDR3 DNA sequence: TGCAGCGTCCTTGATTGGGGTGAAAAACTGTTTTTT. Translated, it gives CSVLDWGEKLFF.

The rearrangement joins TRBV4-1 to TRBJ2-3; perhaps TRBD1 as D (6 bases). V was shortened by 1 base and J by 4 bases, with 15 bases between the two germline ends. Germline V gene data show CDR1 as MGHRA and CDR2 as YSYEKL. The CDR3 runs to 16 residues. CDR3 sequence: CASSQVWGPGPDTQYF. CDR3 nucleotide sequence: TGCGCCAGCAGCCAAGTTTGGGGGCCAGGTCCAGATACGCAGTATTTT.

The chain carries TRBV25-1 and TRBJ2-5, with a tentative D call TRBD2 (6 bases). V lost 8 bases and J lost 2, with 9 bases in between. CDR1 and CDR2 from the germline V gene are MGHDK and SYGVNS. There are 12 residues in the CDR3. CDR3 sequence: CASYSGQETQYF. CDR3 coding DNA: TGTGCCAGCTACAGCGGGCAAGAGACCCAGTACTTC.

This clonotype was recorded once. V usage is TRBV5-1 and J usage is TRBJ1-1; no clear D gene. CDR1 and CDR2 (germline): SGHRS, YFSETQ. Between the trimmed V and J ends, which lost 4 bases and 3 bases, there was a span of 7 bases. This CDR3 spans 12 amino acids. CDR3 nucleotide sequence: TGCGCCAGCAGCCCCGACGACACTGAAGCTTTCTTT. Translating it yields CASSPDDTEAFF.

This clonotype was found once. This sequence joins TRBV7-2 and TRBJ2-6; tentatively, D is TRBD1 or TRBD2 (6 bases each). Germline-derived CDR1 and CDR2 are SGHTA and FQGNSA. This CDR3 has 18 residues. V lost 1 base, J lost 3 bases, and 16 bases lay in between. The CDR3 DNA reads TGTGCCAGCAGCTTAGAAAATTGGGGGGCGCGTGGGGCCAACGTCCTGACTTTC. This translates into CASSLENWGARGANVLTF. Combining the CDR3 with reference TRBV7-2 and TRBJ2-6 gives the whole variable domain GAGVSQSPSNKVTEKGKDVELRCDPISGHTALYWYRQSLGQGLEFLIYFQGNSAPDKSGLPSDRFSAERTGGSVSTLTIQRTQQEDSAVYLCASSLENWGARGANVLTFGAGSRLTVL.